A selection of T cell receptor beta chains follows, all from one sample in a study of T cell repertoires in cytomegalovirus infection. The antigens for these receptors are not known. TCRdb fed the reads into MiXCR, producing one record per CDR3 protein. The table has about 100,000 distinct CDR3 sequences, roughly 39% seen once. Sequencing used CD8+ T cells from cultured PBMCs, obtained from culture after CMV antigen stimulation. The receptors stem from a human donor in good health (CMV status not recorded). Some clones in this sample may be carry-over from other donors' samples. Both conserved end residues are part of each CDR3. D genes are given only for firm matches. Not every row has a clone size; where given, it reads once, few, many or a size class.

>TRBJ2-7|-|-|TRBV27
CASSLWPGSYEQYF
TGTGCCAGCAGTTTATGGCCGGGCTCCTACGAGCAGTACTTC
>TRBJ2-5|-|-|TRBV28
CASNDLEETQYF
TGTGCCAGCAACGACTTAGAAGAGACCCAGTACTTC
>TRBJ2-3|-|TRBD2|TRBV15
CATSTDSGEPDTDTQYF
TGTGCCACCAGCACCGATAGCGGGGAGCCAGACACAGATACGCAGTATTTT
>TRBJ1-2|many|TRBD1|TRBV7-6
CASSLATGGDYGYTF
TGTGCCAGCAGCTTAGCGACAGGGGGGGACTATGGCTACACCTTC
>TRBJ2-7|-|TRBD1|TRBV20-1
CSATDRARYEQYF
TGCAGTGCGACAGACAGGGCTCGGTACGAGCAGTACTTC
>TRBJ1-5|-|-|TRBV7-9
CASSLDAGNQPQHF
TGTGCCAGCAGCCTGGACGCGGGCAATCAGCCCCAGCATTTT
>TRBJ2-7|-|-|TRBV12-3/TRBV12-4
CASSSQLIRSYEQYF
TGTGCCAGCAGTTCCCAACTCATTAGGTCCTACGAGCAGTACTTC
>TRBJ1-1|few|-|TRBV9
CASSAGGLDTEAFF
TGTGCCAGCAGCGCCGGGGGGCTGGACACTGAAGCTTTCTTT
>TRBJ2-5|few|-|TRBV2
CASSPTLGWQETQYF
TGTGCCAGCAGCCCTACCCTTGGCTGGCAAGAGACCCAGTACTTC
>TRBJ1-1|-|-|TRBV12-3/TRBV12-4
CASSTATDTEAFF
TGTGCCAGCAGTACGGCGACAGATACTGAAGCTTTCTTT
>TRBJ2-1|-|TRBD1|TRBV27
CASSLYSGGGEQFF
TGTGCCAGCAGTTTATATTCAGGGGGCGGTGAGCAGTTCTTC
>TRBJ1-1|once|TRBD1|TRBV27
CASSLYAGGWNTEAFF
TGTGCCAGCAGTTTATATGCAGGGGGCTGGAACACTGAAGCTTTCTTT
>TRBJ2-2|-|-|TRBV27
CASSLGLHTGELFF
TGTGCCAGCAGTTTAGGACTGCACACCGGGGAGCTGTTTTTT
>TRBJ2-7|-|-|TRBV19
CASSIDLGHGYEQYF
TGTGCCAGTAGTATAGATCTCGGACACGGCTACGAGCAGTACTTC
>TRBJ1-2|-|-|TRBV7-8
CASSLDPGPNYGYTF
TGTGCCAGCAGCCTAGACCCAGGCCCCAACTATGGCTACACCTTC
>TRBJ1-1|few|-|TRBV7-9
CASSFLAGLEAFF
TGTGCCAGCAGCTTCCTCGCGGGACTCGAAGCTTTCTTT
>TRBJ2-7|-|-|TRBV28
CASSSPRLDYEQYF
TGTGCCAGCAGTTCCCCTCGGCTAGACTACGAGCAGTACTTC
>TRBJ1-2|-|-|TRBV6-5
CASSYSRSIPYGYTF
TGTGCCAGCAGTTACTCCCGGTCGATCCCCTATGGCTACACCTTC
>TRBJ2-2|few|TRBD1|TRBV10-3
CAVGQGSNTGELFF
TGTGCCGTGGGACAGGGATCCAACACCGGGGAGCTGTTTTTT
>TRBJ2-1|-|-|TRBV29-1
CSVQGPHEQFF
TGCAGCGTTCAAGGGCCCCATGAGCAGTTCTTC
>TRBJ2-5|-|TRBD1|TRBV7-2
CASSLPGTGNQETQYF
TGTGCCAGCAGCTTACCCGGGACAGGCAACCAAGAGACCCAGTACTTC
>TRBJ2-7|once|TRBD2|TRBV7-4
CASSSGLAGGGEQYF
TGTGCCAGCAGCTCGGGACTAGCGGGGGGCGGCGAGCAGTACTTC